This TCR beta chain is drawn from a study of blood T cell repertoires in COVID-19. CDR1 is SGHAT and CDR2 is FQNNGV in the germline V gene. J lost 5 bases, V lost 1 base, and 5 bases had no gene match. The CDR3 totals 15 residues. Some clones are missing from TCRdb's copy, which holds only in-frame ones; the method was immunoSEQ multiplex PCR. The table shows fewer than 70,000 clones, with 75% to 90% occurring only once. The clonotype was recovered from a man aged 45 to 65 with acute or convalescent COVID-19. Sample: peripheral blood. This rearrangement joins TRBV11-2 to TRBJ2-5; 9 bases line up with TRBD1. The CDR3 loop is CASSLAGQGSETQYF. For the CDR3, the DNA is TGTGCCAGCAGCTTAGCGGGACAGGGCTCGGAGACCCAGTACTTC.